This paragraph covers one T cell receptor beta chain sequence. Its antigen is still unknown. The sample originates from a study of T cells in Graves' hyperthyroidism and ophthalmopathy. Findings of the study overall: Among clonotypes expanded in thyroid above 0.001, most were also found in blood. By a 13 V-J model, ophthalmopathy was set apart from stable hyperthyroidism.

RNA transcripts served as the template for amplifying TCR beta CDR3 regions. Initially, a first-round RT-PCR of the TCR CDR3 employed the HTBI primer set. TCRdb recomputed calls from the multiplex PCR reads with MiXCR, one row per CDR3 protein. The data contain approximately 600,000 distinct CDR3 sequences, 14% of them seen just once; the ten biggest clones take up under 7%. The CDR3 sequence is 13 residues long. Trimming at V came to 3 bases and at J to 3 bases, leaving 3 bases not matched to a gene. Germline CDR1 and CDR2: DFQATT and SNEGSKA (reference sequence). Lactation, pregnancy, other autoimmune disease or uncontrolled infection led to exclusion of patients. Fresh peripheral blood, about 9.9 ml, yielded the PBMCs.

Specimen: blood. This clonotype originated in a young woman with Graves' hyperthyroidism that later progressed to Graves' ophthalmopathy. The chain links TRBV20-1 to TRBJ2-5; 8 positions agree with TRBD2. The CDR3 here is CSASILAEETQYF. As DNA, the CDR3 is TGCAGTGCTAGCATACTAGCGGAAGAGACCCAGTACTTC.